One and the same sample provided the 9 T cell receptor beta chains below, sequenced in a study of cytomegalovirus exposure and HLA in healthy donors. Primers: 60 Vbeta forward and 13 Jbeta reverse. TCRdb keeps only in-frame clones here, not all; method: immunoSEQ multiplex PCR. The profile shows more than 150,000 clones, 75% to 90% of them singletons. The sample was PBMCs. The source is a woman aged 18-29 years in good health and CMV-seronegative.

This clone has a handful of counts. The V gene is TRBV27, the J gene TRBJ2-7; the match to TRBD1 covers 11 bases. The CDR3 has 14 residues. Germline V gives CDR1 MNHEY, CDR2 SMNVEV (reference sequence). After removal of 6 bases from V and 5 bases from J, the junction contained 6 bases not matched to a gene. This CDR3 is CASSHLGQGDEQYF. The CDR3 region has the DNA TGTGCCAGCAGCCACCTGGGACAGGGGGACGAGCAGTACTTC.

The CDR3: CASSSGYGPYWGEGNQPQHF. The CDR3 DNA sequence: TGTGCCAGCAGCTCCGGATATGGGCCTTATTGGGGGGAGGGCAATCAGCCCCAGCATTTT. The genes are TRBV7-3 and TRBJ1-5; D is possibly TRBD1 (5 bases). The CDR3 is made up of 20 amino acids. V was cut by 4 bases and J by 2 bases, with 27 bases left in between. Germline V lookup: CDR1 SGHTA, CDR2 FQGTGA.

The chain joins TRBV6-1 to TRBJ2-7, with TRBD1 as a possible D gene (5 bases). V was shortened by 3 bases and J by 4 bases, with 16 bases between the two germline ends. Germline CDR1 is MNHNS and CDR2 is SASEGT. This CDR3 spans 15 amino acids. CDR3 residues: CASSDGQGSGYEQYF. CDR3 sequence (DNA): TGTGCCAGCAGTGACGGTCAGGGTAGTGGGTACGAGCAGTACTTC.

V gene TRBV29-1 combines with J gene TRBJ2-7; tentatively, D is TRBD1 (6 bases). In germline, CDR1 is SQVTM, CDR2 ANQGSEA. The CDR3 has 16 residues. Trimming left V 4 bases short and J 3 bases short, with 22 bases between. CDR3 sequence reads: CSVARGQPAAFYEQYF. CDR3 nucleotides: TGCAGCGTTGCCCGCGGACAGCCGGCAGCTTTCTACGAGCAGTACTTC.

The chain uses TRBV27 and TRBJ1-3, with a possible D match to TRBD1 (6 bases). CDR1 MNHEY and CDR2 SMNVEV come from the germline V gene (reference sequence). This CDR3 spans 16 amino acids. With 5 bases removed from V and 4 bases from J, the gap between germline ends came to 18 bases. The CDR3 bases are TGTGCCAGCAGTCCCACTACCTACAGGGCGGGAAACACCATATATTTT. This encodes CASSPTTYRAGNTIYF.

The chain recombines TRBV18 with TRBJ1-5; 7 nucleotides line up with TRBD1. CDR1 is KGHSH and CDR2 is LQKENI in the germline V gene. This CDR3 has 15 residues. V shed 3 bases and J 4 bases; nucleotides not matched to a gene: 6. This CDR3 is CASSPLGTENQPQHF. CDR3 sequence (DNA): TGTGCCAGCTCACCCCTTGGGACAGAGAATCAGCCCCAGCATTTT.

The J gene is TRBJ1-1, the V gene TRBV6-1; no definite D call. Trimming cost V 8 bases and J 1 base, with 14 bases left between them. The CDR3 contains 14 residues. Per the germline V gene, CDR1 is MNHNS and CDR2 is SASEGT. The CDR3 DNA is TGTGCCAGCCCCCGCGAAACTGGGAACACTGAAGCTTTCTTT. The encoded protein is CASPRETGNTEAFF.

V gene TRBV4-2 combines with J gene TRBJ2-3, with a tentative D call TRBD2 (6 bases). The V gene's germline CDR1 is LGHNA and CDR2 YNFKEQ. The CDR3 sequence is 15 residues long. Trimming stripped 7 bases from V and 4 bases from J, with 18 bases between. CDR3 DNA: TGTGCCAGCACCGAGACTAGAGGGAGTGCAGATACGCAGTATTTT. Translating gives CASTETRGSADTQYF.

The J gene is TRBJ2-7, the V gene TRBV5-4; the D is unclear. V was shortened by 1 base and J by 5 bases, with 10 bases between the two germline ends. The CDR3 is made up of 13 amino acids. CDR1 SGHNT and CDR2 YYREEE come from the germline V gene (reference sequence). DNA of the CDR3: TGTGCCAGCAGCTTGCCAGGCAAAGACGAGCAGTACTTC. As protein: CASSLPGKDEQYF.